The clone carrying this T cell receptor (beta chain) has only one observation. The method was immunoSEQ multiplex PCR; TCRdb's version includes in-frame clones alone and lacks a portion of them. This sample has about 400,000 clones, with about 90% found just once. Participants were aged about 18 to 100 years, lived in roughly 25 US areas, and enrolled virtually. Which cohort a participant joined came from the clinical history participants gave. This record comes from a study of blood T cell repertoires in COVID-19. Study-wide context: The United States, Italy and Spain provided the acute and convalescent COVID-19 samples.

Germline V CDR1 and CDR2: SGHRS, YFSETQ. This CDR3 is 16 amino acids long. The V gene lost 4 bases and the J gene lost 1 base, with 17 bases spanning the gap. This receptor was identified in a woman younger than 45 who had recovered from COVID-19. The sequenced sample was PBMCs or T cells enriched from blood (not recorded which). The genes are TRBV5-1 and TRBJ1-2; perhaps TRBD1 as D (6 bases). The CDR3 DNA reads TGCGCCAGCAGCGCGGATGCCGGGACAAATAACTATGGCTACACCTTC. Translating gives CASSADAGTNNYGYTF.